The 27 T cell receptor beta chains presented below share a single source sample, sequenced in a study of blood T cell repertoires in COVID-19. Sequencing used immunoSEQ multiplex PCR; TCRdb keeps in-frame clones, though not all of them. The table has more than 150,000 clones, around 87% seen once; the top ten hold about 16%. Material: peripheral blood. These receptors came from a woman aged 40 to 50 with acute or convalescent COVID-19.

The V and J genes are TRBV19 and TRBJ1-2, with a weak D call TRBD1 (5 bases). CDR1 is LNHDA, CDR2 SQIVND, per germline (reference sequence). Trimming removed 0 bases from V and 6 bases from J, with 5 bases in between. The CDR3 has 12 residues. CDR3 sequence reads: CASSIEGHGYTF. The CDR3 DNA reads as TGTGCCAGTAGTATAGAGGGGCATGGCTACACCTTC. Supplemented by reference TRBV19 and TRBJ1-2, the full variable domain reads DGGITQSPKYLFRKEGQNVTLSCEQNLNHDAMYWYRQDPGQGLRLIYYSQIVNDFQKGDIAEGYSVSREKKESFPLTVTSAQKNPTAFYLCASSIEGHGYTFGSGTRLTVV.

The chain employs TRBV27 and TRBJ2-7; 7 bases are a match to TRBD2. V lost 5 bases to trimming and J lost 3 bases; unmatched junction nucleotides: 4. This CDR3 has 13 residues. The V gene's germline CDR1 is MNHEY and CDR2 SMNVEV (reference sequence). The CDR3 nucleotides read TGTGCCAGCAGTCCCGGGGAGGGCTACGAGCAGTACTTC. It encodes CASSPGEGYEQYF.

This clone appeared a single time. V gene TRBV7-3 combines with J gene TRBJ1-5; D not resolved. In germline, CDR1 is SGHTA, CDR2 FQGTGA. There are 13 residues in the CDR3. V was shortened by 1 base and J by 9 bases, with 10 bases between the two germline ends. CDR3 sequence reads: CASSLNGGGPQHF. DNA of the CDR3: TGTGCCAGCAGCTTAAATGGCGGCGGGCCCCAGCATTTT.

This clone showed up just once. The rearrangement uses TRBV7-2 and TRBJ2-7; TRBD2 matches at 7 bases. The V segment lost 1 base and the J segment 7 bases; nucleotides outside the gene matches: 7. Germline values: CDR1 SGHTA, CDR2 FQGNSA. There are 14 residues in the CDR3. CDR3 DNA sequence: TGTGCCAGCAGCTTAGTGAGCGGGATGAGTGAGCAGTACTTC. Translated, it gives CASSLVSGMSEQYF.

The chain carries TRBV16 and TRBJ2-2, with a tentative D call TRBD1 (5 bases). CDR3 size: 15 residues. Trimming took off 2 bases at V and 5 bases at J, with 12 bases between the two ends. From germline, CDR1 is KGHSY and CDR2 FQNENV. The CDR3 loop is CASSQVSPGTGELFF. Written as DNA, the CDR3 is TGTGCCAGCAGCCAAGTTTCGCCAGGGACCGGGGAGCTGTTTTTT.

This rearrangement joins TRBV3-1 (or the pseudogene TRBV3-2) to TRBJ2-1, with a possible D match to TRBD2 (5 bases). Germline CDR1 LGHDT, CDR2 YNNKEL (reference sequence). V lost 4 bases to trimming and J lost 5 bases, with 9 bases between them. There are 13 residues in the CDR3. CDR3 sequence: CASSPGFHNEQFF. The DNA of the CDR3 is TGTGCCAGCAGCCCGGGATTCCACAATGAGCAGTTCTTC.

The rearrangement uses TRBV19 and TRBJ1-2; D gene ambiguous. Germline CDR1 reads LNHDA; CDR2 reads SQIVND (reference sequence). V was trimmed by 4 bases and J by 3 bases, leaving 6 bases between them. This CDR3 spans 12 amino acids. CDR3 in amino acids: CASSSEYYGYTF. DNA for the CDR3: TGTGCCAGTAGTAGCGAGTACTATGGCTACACCTTC.

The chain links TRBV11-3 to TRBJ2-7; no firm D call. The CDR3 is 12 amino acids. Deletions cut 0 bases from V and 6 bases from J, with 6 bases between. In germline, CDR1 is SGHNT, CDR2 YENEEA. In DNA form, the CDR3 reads TGTGCCAGCAGCTTAGAAATGGCCGAGCAGTACTTC. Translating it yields CASSLEMAEQYF.

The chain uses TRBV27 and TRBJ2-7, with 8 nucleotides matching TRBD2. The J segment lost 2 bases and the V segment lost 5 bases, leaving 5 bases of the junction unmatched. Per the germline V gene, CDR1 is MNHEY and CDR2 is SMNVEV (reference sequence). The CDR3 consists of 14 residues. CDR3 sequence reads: CASSVRGGPYEQYF. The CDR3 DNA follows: TGTGCCAGCAGTGTACGGGGGGGTCCCTACGAGCAGTACTTC.

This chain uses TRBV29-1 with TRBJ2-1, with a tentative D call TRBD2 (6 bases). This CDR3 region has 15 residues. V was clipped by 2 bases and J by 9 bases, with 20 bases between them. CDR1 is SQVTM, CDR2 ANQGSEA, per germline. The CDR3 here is CSVETGREGRREQFF. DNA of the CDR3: TGCAGCGTTGAAACGGGGCGGGAAGGTCGGCGTGAGCAGTTCTTC.

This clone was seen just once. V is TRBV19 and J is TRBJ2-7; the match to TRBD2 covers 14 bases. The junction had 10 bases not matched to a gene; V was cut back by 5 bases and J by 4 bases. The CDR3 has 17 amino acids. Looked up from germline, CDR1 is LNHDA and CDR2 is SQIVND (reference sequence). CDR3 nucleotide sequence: TGTGCCAGTAGTCCGGCGGCCGGGACTAGCGGGAGTTACGAGCAGTACTTC. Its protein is CASSPAAGTSGSYEQYF.

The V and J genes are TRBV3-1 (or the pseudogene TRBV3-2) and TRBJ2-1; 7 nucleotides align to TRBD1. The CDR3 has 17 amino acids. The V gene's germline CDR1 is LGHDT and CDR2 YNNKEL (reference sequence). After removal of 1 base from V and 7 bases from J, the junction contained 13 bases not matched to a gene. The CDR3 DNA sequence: TGTGCCAGCAGCCAAGGCGGAAACAGGGGAAATCGTAATGAGCAGTTCTTC. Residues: CASSQGGNRGNRNEQFF.

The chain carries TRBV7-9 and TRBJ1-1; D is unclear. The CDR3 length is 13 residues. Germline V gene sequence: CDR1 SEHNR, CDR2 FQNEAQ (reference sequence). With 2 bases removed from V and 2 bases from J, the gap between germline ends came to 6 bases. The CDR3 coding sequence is TGTGCCAGCAGCTTATCAGAAAACACTGAAGCTTTCTTT. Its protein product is CASSLSENTEAFF.

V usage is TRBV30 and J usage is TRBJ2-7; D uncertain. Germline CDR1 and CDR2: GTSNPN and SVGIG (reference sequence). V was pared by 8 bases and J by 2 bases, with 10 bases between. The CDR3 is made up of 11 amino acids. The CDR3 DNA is TGTGCCGTGACTGTTACCTACGAGCAGTACTTC. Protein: CAVTVTYEQYF.

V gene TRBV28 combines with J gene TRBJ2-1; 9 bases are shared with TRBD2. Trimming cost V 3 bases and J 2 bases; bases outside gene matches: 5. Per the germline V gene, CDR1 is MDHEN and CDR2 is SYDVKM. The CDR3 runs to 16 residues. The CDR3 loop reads CASSLATSGTYNEQFF. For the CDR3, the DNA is TGTGCCAGCAGTTTGGCGACTAGCGGTACCTACAATGAGCAGTTCTTC.

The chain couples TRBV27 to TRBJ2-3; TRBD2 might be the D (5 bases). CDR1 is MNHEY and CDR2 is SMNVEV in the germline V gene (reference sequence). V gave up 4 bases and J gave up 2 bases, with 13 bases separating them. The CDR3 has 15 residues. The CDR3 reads CASSSIARYTDTQYF. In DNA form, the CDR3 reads TGTGCCAGCAGTTCTATAGCGCGTTACACAGATACGCAGTATTTT.

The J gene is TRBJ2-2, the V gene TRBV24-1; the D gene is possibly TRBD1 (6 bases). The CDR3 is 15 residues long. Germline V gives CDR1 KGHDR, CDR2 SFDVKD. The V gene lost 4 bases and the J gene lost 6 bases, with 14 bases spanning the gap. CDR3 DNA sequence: TGTGCCACCAGTGAACCCGGACAGTGGGCCGGGGAGCTGTTTTTT. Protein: CATSEPGQWAGELFF.

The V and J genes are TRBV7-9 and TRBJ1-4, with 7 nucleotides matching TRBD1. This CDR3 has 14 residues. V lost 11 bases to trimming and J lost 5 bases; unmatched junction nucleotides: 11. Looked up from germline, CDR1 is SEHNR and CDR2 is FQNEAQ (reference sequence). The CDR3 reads CALRDSGRNEKLFF. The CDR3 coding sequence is TGTGCCTTACGGGACAGCGGCCGCAATGAAAAACTGTTTTTT.

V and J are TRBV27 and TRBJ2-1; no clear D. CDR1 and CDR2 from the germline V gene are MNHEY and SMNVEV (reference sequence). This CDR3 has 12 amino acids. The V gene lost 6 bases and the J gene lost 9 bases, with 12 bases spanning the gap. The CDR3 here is CASRNLGLEQFF. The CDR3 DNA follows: TGTGCCAGCAGGAATCTAGGTCTTGAGCAGTTCTTC.

The CDR3 bases are TGTGCCATCAGTGAAGACATGCAAAAGCCCCAGCATTTT. This translates into CAISEDMQKPQHF. The chain combines TRBV10-3 with TRBJ1-5; no definite D call. The CDR3 consists of 13 residues. Per the germline V gene, CDR1 is ENHRY and CDR2 is SYGVKD. Trimming pared 3 bases from V and 8 bases from J, leaving 11 bases between.

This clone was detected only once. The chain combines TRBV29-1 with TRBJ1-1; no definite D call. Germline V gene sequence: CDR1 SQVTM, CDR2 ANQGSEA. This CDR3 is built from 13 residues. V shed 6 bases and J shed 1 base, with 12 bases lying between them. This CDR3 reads CSVVRAQNTEAFF. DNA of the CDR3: TGCAGCGTCGTGAGGGCACAGAACACTGAAGCTTTCTTT.

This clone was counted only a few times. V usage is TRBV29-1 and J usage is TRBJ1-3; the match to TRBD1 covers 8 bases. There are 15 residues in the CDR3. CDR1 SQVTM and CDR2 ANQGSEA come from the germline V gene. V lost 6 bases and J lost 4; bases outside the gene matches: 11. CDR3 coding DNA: TGCAGCGTGGACTTGATGGACAGGGACGGAAACACCATATATTTT. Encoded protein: CSVDLMDRDGNTIYF. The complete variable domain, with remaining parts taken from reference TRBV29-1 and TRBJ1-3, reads SAVISQKPSRDICQRGTSLTIQCQVDSQVTMMFWYRQQPGQSLTLIATANQGSEATYESGFVIDKFPISRPNLTFSTLTVSNMSPEDSSIYLCSVDLMDRDGNTIYFGEGSWLTVV.

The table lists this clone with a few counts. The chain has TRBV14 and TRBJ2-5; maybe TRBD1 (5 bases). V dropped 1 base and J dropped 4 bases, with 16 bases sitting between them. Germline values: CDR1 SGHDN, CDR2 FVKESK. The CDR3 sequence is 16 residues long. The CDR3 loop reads CASSQARVSRRETQYF. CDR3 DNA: TGTGCCAGCAGCCAAGCCAGGGTGTCGCGAAGAGAGACCCAGTACTTC.

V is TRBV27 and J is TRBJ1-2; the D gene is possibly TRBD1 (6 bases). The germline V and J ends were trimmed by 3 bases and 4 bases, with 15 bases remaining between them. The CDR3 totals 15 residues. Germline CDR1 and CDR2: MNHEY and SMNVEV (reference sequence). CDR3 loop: CASSLGAGGVYGYTF. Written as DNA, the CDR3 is TGTGCCAGCAGTTTGGGTGCGGGGGGCGTCTATGGCTACACCTTC.

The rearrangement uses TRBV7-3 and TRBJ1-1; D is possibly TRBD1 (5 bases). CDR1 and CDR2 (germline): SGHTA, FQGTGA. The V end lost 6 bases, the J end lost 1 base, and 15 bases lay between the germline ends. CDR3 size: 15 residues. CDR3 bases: TGTGCCAGCAGTTCACAACCAGGGCAGAACACTGAAGCTTTCTTT. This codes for CASSSQPGQNTEAFF.

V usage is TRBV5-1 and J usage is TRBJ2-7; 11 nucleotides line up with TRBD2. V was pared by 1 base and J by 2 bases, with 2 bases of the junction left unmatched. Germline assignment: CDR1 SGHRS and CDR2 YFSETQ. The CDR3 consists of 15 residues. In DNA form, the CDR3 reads TGCGCCAGCAGCTTGCAACTAGCGGGGGCCTACGAGCAGTACTTC. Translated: CASSLQLAGAYEQYF.

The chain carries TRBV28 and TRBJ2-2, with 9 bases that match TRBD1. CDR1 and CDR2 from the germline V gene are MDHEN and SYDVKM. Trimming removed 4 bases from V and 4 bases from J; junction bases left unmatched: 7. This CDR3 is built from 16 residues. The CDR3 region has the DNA TGTGCCAGCAGTTCCGGGACAGGGTGGGCCACCGGGGAGCTGTTTTTT. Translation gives CASSSGTGWATGELFF.